Listed below are T cell receptor beta chains from one sample, sequenced in a study of CXCR3-negative and CXCR3-positive naive CD8 T cells. Following a re-call of the 5' RACE reads, TCRdb has one entry per CDR3 protein and lacks DNA. This sample's table reports 90,000 to 95,000 distinct CDR3 sequences. The sample taken for sequencing was naive CXCR3- CD8+ T cells from blood. These receptors originate from a human donor in good health. Some clones in this sample may be carry-over from other donors' samples. Both conserved end residues are part of each CDR3.

j_call: TRBJ2-7; v_call: TRBV11-2; cdr3_aa: CASSPTGFTYEQYF
j_call: TRBJ2-5; v_call: TRBV28; cdr3_aa: CASSTRTSGSQETQYF
j_call: TRBJ1-3; v_call: TRBV29-1; cdr3_aa: CSVEAGIGSGNTIYF
j_call: TRBJ1-1; v_call: TRBV20-1; cdr3_aa: CSALDGLNTEAFF
j_call: TRBJ2-7; v_call: TRBV7-2; cdr3_aa: CASSLAGRAYEQYF
j_call: TRBJ2-1; v_call: TRBV24-1; cdr3_aa: CATSDLGGSSYNEQFF
j_call: TRBJ2-3; v_call: TRBV12-3/TRBV12-4; cdr3_aa: CASSLTTTTDTQYF
j_call: TRBJ1-1; v_call: TRBV28; cdr3_aa: CASSTGLNTEAFF
j_call: TRBJ1-2; v_call: TRBV12-3/TRBV12-4; cdr3_aa: CASSFSGQGYGYTF
j_call: TRBJ2-7; v_call: TRBV7-9; cdr3_aa: CASSLQGSGMGEQYF
j_call: TRBJ2-1; v_call: TRBV20-1; cdr3_aa: CSARAGLAGYNEQFF
j_call: TRBJ2-1; v_call: TRBV25-1; cdr3_aa: CASSEYLYGQFF
j_call: TRBJ1-5; v_call: TRBV7-9; cdr3_aa: CASSTTGGNQPQHF
j_call: TRBJ2-2; v_call: TRBV7-8; cdr3_aa: CASSNHPGGSTGELFF
j_call: TRBJ2-7; v_call: TRBV20-1; cdr3_aa: CSARNLAGVDEQYF
j_call: TRBJ1-1; v_call: TRBV28; cdr3_aa: CASSFRGLTEAFF
j_call: TRBJ1-1; v_call: TRBV5-1; cdr3_aa: CASSLAVDGNTEAFF
j_call: TRBJ2-3; v_call: TRBV21-1; cdr3_aa: CASMGPPSTDTQYF
j_call: TRBJ1-4; v_call: TRBV6-2/TRBV6-3; cdr3_aa: CASSYWEVGEDEKLFF
j_call: TRBJ2-1; v_call: TRBV29-1; cdr3_aa: CSGGDREIEQFF
j_call: TRBJ2-1; v_call: TRBV29-1; cdr3_aa: CSAIDLNWEFF
j_call: TRBJ2-1; v_call: TRBV2; cdr3_aa: CASRIRGSHNEQFF
j_call: TRBJ2-2; v_call: TRBV27; cdr3_aa: CATSPTSGWELFF
j_call: TRBJ2-6; v_call: TRBV21-1; cdr3_aa: CASSAAGTGYSGANVLTF
j_call: TRBJ2-4; v_call: TRBV29-1; cdr3_aa: CSAVSSGGRGNIQYF
j_call: TRBJ2-3; v_call: TRBV14; cdr3_aa: CASSQDSWGADTQYF
j_call: TRBJ2-7; v_call: TRBV6-2/TRBV6-3; cdr3_aa: CASSYSGGTYEQYF
j_call: TRBJ2-1; v_call: TRBV19; cdr3_aa: CAGSIGRNEQFF
j_call: TRBJ2-1; v_call: TRBV5-4; cdr3_aa: CASSRGSSSYNEQFF
j_call: TRBJ2-1; v_call: TRBV29-1; cdr3_aa: CSVGASGGASEQFF
j_call: TRBJ2-1; v_call: TRBV4-3; cdr3_aa: CASSQDGLRYNEQFF
j_call: TRBJ1-5; v_call: TRBV11-3; cdr3_aa: CASSSGHRPQHF
j_call: TRBJ2-1; v_call: TRBV28; cdr3_aa: CASSLNPNEQFF
j_call: TRBJ2-1; v_call: TRBV10-1; cdr3_aa: CASRGGGHLNEPYNEQFF
j_call: TRBJ2-5; v_call: TRBV5-1; cdr3_aa: CASSLELAGLQETQYF
j_call: TRBJ2-1; v_call: TRBV28; cdr3_aa: CASSLTPSGDEQFF
j_call: TRBJ2-7; v_call: TRBV28; cdr3_aa: CASSLYEPGQGKSYEQYF
j_call: TRBJ2-7; v_call: TRBV29-1; cdr3_aa: CSVEGGASEQYF
j_call: TRBJ2-1; v_call: TRBV20-1; cdr3_aa: CSASSSIFDNEQFF
j_call: TRBJ2-1; v_call: TRBV29-1; cdr3_aa: CSVEEAASGRVNEQFF
j_call: TRBJ1-2; v_call: TRBV11-2; cdr3_aa: CASSLLIGTAYGYTF
j_call: TRBJ2-2; v_call: TRBV6-2/TRBV6-3; cdr3_aa: CASSYRWGELFF
j_call: TRBJ2-7; v_call: TRBV7-2; cdr3_aa: CASSLTAGTSSYEQYF
j_call: TRBJ2-3; v_call: TRBV6-6; cdr3_aa: CASSYSGALTDTQYF
j_call: TRBJ1-2; v_call: TRBV12-3/TRBV12-4; cdr3_aa: CASSYGTGHDYTF
j_call: TRBJ1-1; v_call: TRBV7-2; cdr3_aa: CASSLPRSMDRSEAFF